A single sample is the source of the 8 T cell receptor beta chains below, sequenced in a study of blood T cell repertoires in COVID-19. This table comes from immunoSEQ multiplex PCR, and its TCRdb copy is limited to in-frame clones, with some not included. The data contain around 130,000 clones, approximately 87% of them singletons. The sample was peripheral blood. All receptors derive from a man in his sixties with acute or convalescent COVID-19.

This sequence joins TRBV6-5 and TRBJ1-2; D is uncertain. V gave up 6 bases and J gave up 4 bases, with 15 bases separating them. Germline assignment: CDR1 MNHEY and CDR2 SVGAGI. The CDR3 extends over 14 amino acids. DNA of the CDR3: TGTGCCAGCAGCCGCGGGTGGTTGGGCTATGGCTACACCTTC. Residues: CASSRGWLGYGYTF.

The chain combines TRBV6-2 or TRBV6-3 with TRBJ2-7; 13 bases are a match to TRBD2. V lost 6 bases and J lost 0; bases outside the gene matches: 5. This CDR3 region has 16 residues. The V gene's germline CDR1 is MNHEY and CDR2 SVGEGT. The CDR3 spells CASSRTSGSHSYEQYF. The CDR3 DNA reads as TGTGCCAGCAGCCGGACTAGCGGGAGCCACTCCTACGAGCAGTACTTC.

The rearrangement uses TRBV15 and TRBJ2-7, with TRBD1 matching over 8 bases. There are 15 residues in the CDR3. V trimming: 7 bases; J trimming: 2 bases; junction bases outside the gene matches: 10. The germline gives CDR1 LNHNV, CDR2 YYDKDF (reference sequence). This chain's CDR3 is CATKKGQVGPYEQYF. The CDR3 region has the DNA TGTGCCACCAAAAAGGGACAGGTCGGACCCTACGAGCAGTACTTC. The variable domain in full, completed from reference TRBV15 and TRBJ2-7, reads DAMVIQNPRYQVTQFGKPVTLSCSQTLNHNVMYWYQQKSSQAPKLLFHYYDKDFNNEADTPDNFQSRRPNTSFCFLDIRSPGLGDTAMYLCATKKGQVGPYEQYFGPGTRLTVT.

The CDR3 here is CASSLGTSGRLEQFF. DNA of the CDR3: TGTGCCAGCTCCCTGGGGACTAGCGGGAGGCTTGAGCAGTTCTTC. This chain uses TRBV18 with TRBJ2-1, with TRBD2 matching 15 bases. Germline CDR1 and CDR2: KGHSH and LQKENI. V lost 6 bases, J lost 9 bases, and 6 bases stayed unmatched. This CDR3 is built from 15 residues.

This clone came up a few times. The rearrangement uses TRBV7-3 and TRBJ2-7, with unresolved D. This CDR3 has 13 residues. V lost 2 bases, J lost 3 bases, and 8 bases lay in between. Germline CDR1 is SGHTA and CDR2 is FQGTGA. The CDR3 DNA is TGTGCCAGCAGCTTACTGTCCGGCTACGAGCAGTACTTC. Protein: CASSLLSGYEQYF.

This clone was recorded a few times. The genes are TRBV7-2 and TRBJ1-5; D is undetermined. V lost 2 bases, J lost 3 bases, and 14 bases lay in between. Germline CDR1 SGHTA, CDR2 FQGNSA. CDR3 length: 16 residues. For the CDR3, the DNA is TGTGCCAGCAGCTTAACCGGGTCTAATCCCAATCAGCCCCAGCATTTT. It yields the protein CASSLTGSNPNQPQHF.

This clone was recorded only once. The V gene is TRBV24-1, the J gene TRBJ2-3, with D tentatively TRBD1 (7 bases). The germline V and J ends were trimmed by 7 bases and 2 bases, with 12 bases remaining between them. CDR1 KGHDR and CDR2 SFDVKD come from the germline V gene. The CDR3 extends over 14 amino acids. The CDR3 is CATSPGGPTDTQYF. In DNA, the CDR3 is TGTGCCACCAGCCCAGGGGGGCCCACAGATACGCAGTATTTT.

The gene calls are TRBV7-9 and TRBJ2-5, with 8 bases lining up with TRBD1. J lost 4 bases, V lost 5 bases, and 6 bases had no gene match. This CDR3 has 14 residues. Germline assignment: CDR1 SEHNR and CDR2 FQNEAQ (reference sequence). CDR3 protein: CASSPRDRGETQYF. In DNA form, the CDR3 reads TGTGCCAGCAGCCCAAGAGACAGGGGAGAGACCCAGTACTTC.